This entry is about one TCR beta chain. The antigen remains undetermined. The source of the sample is a study of T cell responses to AZD1222 COVID-19 vaccine. Profiling relied on immunoSEQ multiplex PCR, and the TCRdb table lists in-frame clones only, not all of them. The table records 150,000 to 200,000 clones, around 92% of them present only once. This CDR3 region has 15 residues. Trimming left V 6 bases short and J 1 base short, with 13 bases between. The germline V gene has CDR1 KGHSH and CDR2 LQKENI. Whole-study results and caveats: Recipients of AZD1222 seropositive at baseline numbered only 6 or 7. Donors, mostly white British, included more females; clonal diversity was possibly underestimated. Regions 160-218 and 743-854 dominated among vaccine-associated CD4 TCRs spanning spike.

The sequence was obtained from an adult in good health. The chain employs TRBV18 and TRBJ1-5; D is possibly TRBD1 (5 bases). Source: peripheral blood, taken on day 0 of AZD1222 vaccination. CDR3 sequence: CASSPRDGSNQPQHF. The CDR3 DNA reads as TGTGCCAGCTCGCCCCGGGACGGCAGCAATCAGCCCCAGCATTTT.